This T cell receptor beta chain was obtained from a study of blood T cells in healthy people across ages. A second PCR, run for about 6 to 12 cycles, used a sample-barcoded 5' primer plus a J-beta primer mix. Each single sample gave us at least 2.5 million CDR3-containing paired-end reads. TCRdb independently ran MiXCR on the 5' RACE reads; one entry per CDR3 protein. The sample has about 780,000 distinct CDR3 sequences; 46% are singletons. Germline CDR1 DFQATT, CDR2 SNEGSKA (reference sequence). The V end was cut by 0 bases, the J end by 0 bases, with 9 bases between. The CDR3 is 15 amino acids. The chain employs TRBV20-1 and TRBJ1-5, with D possibly TRBD1 on 5 matching bases. This sequence was found in an older man in good health. The specimen sequenced was blood. The DNA of the CDR3 is TGCAGTGCTAGAGATGGGGACTCTAGCAATCAGCCCCAGCATTTT. Residues: CSARDGDSSNQPQHF.